The TCR beta chain under discussion was sequenced for a study of T cells expressing NK-cell markers. Study-level background: There were seven HCMV-seropositive donors and one seronegative donor among the eight sequenced.

With the 5' RACE reads reprocessed, TCRdb shows one record per CDR3 protein and no DNA. Its table records 550,000 to 600,000 distinct CDR3 sequences. Study findings and constraints: Dominant NKG2C+ clonotypes in 6 or 7 donors made up roughly 1.0-8% of CD8+ T cells.

This CDR3 is 12 amino acids long. Germline CDR1 SGHNT, CDR2 YENEEA. Concerning this clonotype: The target antigen is unknown.

The V gene is TRBV11-3, the J gene TRBJ1-1. The sample was blood T cells: a sorted CD56 or NKG2C T cell subset, CD4+ or CD8+ T cells, or bulk PBMC T cells (not recorded which). The receptor's source is a young man in good health. The CDR3 sequence is CASSFGRPEAFF.